This TCR beta chain came from a study of blood T cell repertoires in COVID-19. Study information: COVID-19 samples collected from the United States, Italy and Spain covered acute and convalescent phases.

In the original processing: The authors estimated nucleated cell counts from reference gene primer amplification. The data were produced by immunoSEQ multiplex PCR, yet TCRdb's version contains in-frame clones alone and is incomplete. That table supplies the V and J calls and clone size; D and trimming were determined from the DNA. The data show over 100,000 clones, 70% to 90% seen once. Deletions cut 2 bases from V and 0 bases from J, with 7 bases between. Germline loops: CDR1 SGHTA, CDR2 FQGNSA. This CDR3 is 14 amino acids long. The clonotype comes from a middle-aged man with active COVID-19. The sample consisted of peripheral blood. J is TRBJ1-1 and V is TRBV7-2, with a tentative D call TRBD1 (5 bases). The CDR3 is CASSLRTMNTEAFF. The CDR3 bases are TGTGCCAGCAGCTTAAGGACAATGAACACTGAAGCTTTCTTT.